One and the same sample provided the 15 T cell receptor beta chains below, sequenced in a study of T cell repertoires in cytomegalovirus infection. TCRdb redid the calling of the reads with MiXCR, one entry per CDR3 protein. The sample includes some 480,000 distinct CDR3 sequences, roughly a third of them seen just once. Antigen specificity for these receptors is unknown. Sequencing was performed on cultured PBMCs, taken from culture after CMV antigen stimulation. All receptors come from a human donor in good health (CMV status not recorded). Some clones in this sample may be carry-over from other donors' samples.

The table lists this clonotype with many counts. The chain employs TRBV7-6 and TRBJ2-1; 8 nucleotides align to TRBD1. Germline-derived CDR1 and CDR2 are SGHVS and FNYEAQ. The CDR3 spans 15 residues. Germline trimming cut 5 bases from V and 5 bases from J; bases unmatched to any gene: 8. CDR3 coding DNA: TGTGCCAGCAGCAGATACGACAGGGGAGACAATGAGCAGTTCTTC. It codes for CASSRYDRGDNEQFF.

This clonotype has a handful of counts. The chain links TRBV7-9 to TRBJ2-2; a weak D match, TRBD2 (6 bases). V lost 4 bases to trimming and J lost 2 bases, with 14 bases between them. The germline CDR1 and CDR2 sequences are SEHNR and FQNEAQ (reference sequence). The CDR3 runs to 16 residues. The CDR3 DNA sequence: TGTGCCAGCAGCTACTTCCTCGGGGGTAACACCGGGGAGCTGTTTTTT. Protein product: CASSYFLGGNTGELFF.

This clonotype was counted only a few times. V and J are TRBV7-2 and TRBJ2-7, with 13 bases aligning to TRBD2. The CDR3 has 14 residues. Per germline, CDR1 SGHTA and CDR2 FQGNSA. After removal of 5 bases from V and 7 bases from J, the junction contained 5 bases not matched to a gene. The CDR3 here is CASSTSGRAVEQYV. The CDR3 DNA follows: TGTGCCAGCAGCACTAGCGGGAGGGCGGTAGAGCAGTACGTC.

This clonotype was detected a few times. The rearrangement uses TRBV10-3 and TRBJ2-3, with 11 bases fitting TRBD2. Trimming took 3 bases from V and 3 from J; bases not matched to a gene: 8. This CDR3 contains 17 residues. Germline loops: CDR1 ENHRY, CDR2 SYGVKD. The DNA for the CDR3 is TGTGCCATCAGTGAATCTACTAGCGGGGGAATGACAGATACGCAGTATTTT. Encoded protein: CAISESTSGGMTDTQYF.

This clonotype was counted once. The chain has TRBV12-3 or TRBV12-4 and TRBJ1-2, with D perhaps TRBD1 (6 bases). The CDR3 is 15 amino acids. The V end lost 0 bases, the J end lost 7 bases, and 15 bases lay between the germline ends. CDR3 sequence reads: CASSLAVRGASGYTF. The CDR3 DNA is TGTGCCAGCAGTTTAGCGGTCCGGGGGGCGAGTGGCTACACCTTC.

The chain is built from TRBV7-9 and TRBJ2-1; 11 nucleotides agree with TRBD2. Trimming at V came to 5 bases and at J to 7 bases, leaving 10 bases not matched to a gene. Per the germline V gene, CDR1 is SEHNR and CDR2 is FQNEAQ (reference sequence). The CDR3 extends over 16 amino acids. The CDR3 region has the DNA TGTGCCAGCAGCCACCCACTAGCGGGAGTACTGAATGAGCAGTTCTTC. This codes for CASSHPLAGVLNEQFF.

This clonotype occurred many times. The chain employs TRBV7-6 and TRBJ2-7; D is uncertain. Deletions cut 3 bases from V and 3 bases from J, with 12 bases between. Germline CDR1 reads SGHVS; CDR2 reads FNYEAQ. The CDR3 length is 14 residues. The CDR3 region has the DNA TGTGCCAGCAGCTTGGACCAAGGGAACTACGAGCAGTACTTC. Translated, it gives CASSLDQGNYEQYF.

The chain combines TRBV5-6 with TRBJ2-5; D unresolved. Per germline, CDR1 SGHDT and CDR2 YYEEEE. The V end was cut by 2 bases, the J end by 5 bases, with 10 bases between. The CDR3 is 13 residues long. CDR3 region: CASSFAPSETQYF. The DNA of the CDR3 is TGTGCCAGCAGCTTTGCGCCCTCGGAGACCCAGTACTTC.

The CDR3 here is CASSIGTVSNSNQPQHF. The CDR3 DNA follows: TGTGCCAGTAGTATTGGGACAGTATCTAACAGCAATCAGCCCCAGCATTTT. The chain has TRBV19 and TRBJ1-5; 7 bases match TRBD1. CDR1 is LNHDA, CDR2 SQIVND, per germline (reference sequence). The CDR3 is 17 residues long. V lost 3 bases and J lost 1; bases outside the gene matches: 9.

This chain joins TRBV28 and TRBJ2-7; D uncertain. V lost 7 bases, J lost 4 bases, and 11 bases lay in between. This CDR3 is 12 amino acids long. CDR1 MDHEN and CDR2 SYDVKM come from the germline V gene. The CDR3 reads CASNQQSYEQYF. The CDR3 region has the DNA TGTGCCAGCAACCAACAGAGTTACGAGCAGTACTTC. Filled out from reference TRBV28 and TRBJ2-7, the complete variable domain reads DVKVTQSSRYLVKRTGEKVFLECVQDMDHENMFWYRQDPGLGLRLIYFSYDVKMKEKGDIPEGYSVSREKKERFSLILESASTNQTSMYLCASNQQSYEQYFGPGTRLTVT.

J is TRBJ2-2 and V is TRBV28, with a tentative D call TRBD1 (5 bases). This CDR3 region has 13 residues. V dropped 8 bases and J dropped 2 bases, with 9 bases sitting between them. Germline V gives CDR1 MDHEN, CDR2 SYDVKM. The CDR3 sequence is CASLRDNTGELFF. CDR3 nucleotide sequence: TGTGCCAGCCTCAGGGATAACACCGGGGAGCTGTTTTTT.

This chain connects TRBV20-1 to TRBJ1-5; tentatively, D is TRBD1 (5 bases). The germline gives CDR1 DFQATT, CDR2 SNEGSKA (reference sequence). Trimming took 0 bases from V and 5 from J, leaving 8 bases between them. The CDR3 sequence is 13 residues long. In DNA, the CDR3 is TGCAGTGCTAGAGATATGGGGGATCAGCCCCAGCATTTT. The encoded protein is CSARDMGDQPQHF.

The sample holds many counts of this clonotype. J is TRBJ2-1 and V is TRBV7-9, with 7 bases identical to TRBD2. Per the germline V gene, CDR1 is SEHNR and CDR2 is FQNEAQ (reference sequence). The CDR3 contains 16 residues. Trimming took 5 bases from V and 6 from J; bases not matched to a gene: 13. DNA for the CDR3: TGTGCCAGCAGCGAGGCAGGGAGGGTAGGAGTCAATGAGCAGTTCTTC. Protein product: CASSEAGRVGVNEQFF.

V is TRBV30 and J is TRBJ2-7; 13 bases match TRBD2. V dropped 2 bases and J dropped 3; count of bases not matched to a gene: 4. Germline CDR1 and CDR2: GTSNPN and SVGIG (reference sequence). The CDR3 extends over 15 amino acids. The chain's CDR3 is CAWSPWTSGSYEQYF. CDR3 sequence (DNA): TGTGCCTGGAGTCCATGGACTAGCGGGAGCTACGAGCAGTACTTC.

This clonotype has more than one count but fewer than ten. This sequence joins TRBV23-1 and TRBJ1-4, with 7 bases lining up with TRBD1. TRBV23-1 is identified as an open reading frame with a role that is uncertain. The CDR3 runs to 17 residues. V shed 1 base, J shed 3 bases, and the junction held 8 bases outside the gene matches. This CDR3 is CASSQWAGGNSNEKLFF. CDR3 DNA sequence: TGCGCCAGCAGTCAATGGGCAGGGGGGAACTCTAATGAAAAACTGTTTTTT.